The rows below give T cell receptor beta chains drawn from one sample of a study of OX40 agonist ivuxolimab in advanced cancers. Repertoires were generated with immunoSEQ multiplex PCR, while TCRdb's copy carries only in-frame clones and drops some. The sample includes tens of thousands of clones, about four fifths of them seen just once. Sample: CD4+ or CD8+ T cells sorted from blood, taken in a trial of the OX40 agonist ivuxolimab. The receptors shown here come from an adult with an advanced solid tumor such as melanoma, head and neck, liver or kidney cancer. Each CDR3 is given with its conserved first and last residue. Clone size is not always given. Where it is, it says once, few, many or a class for expanded clones.

J gene | V gene | clone size | CDR3 protein
TRBJ2-1 | TRBV1 | . | CTSSQSRGGRCSYNEQFF
TRBJ2-7 | TRBV6-5 | once | CASSLQSSSYEQYF
TRBJ1-6 | TRBV7-9 | . | CASSPTDTSPLHF
TRBJ2-2 | TRBV19 | once | CASIPGSGTNTGELFF
TRBJ2-2 | TRBV19 | . | CASLQGTGELFF
TRBJ1-5 | TRBV28 | . | CASSWGREASNQPQHF
TRBJ1-2 | TRBV18 | . | CASSLGQGEDGYTF
TRBJ2-2 | TRBV4-1 | . | CASSHPDRDTGELFF
TRBJ2-5 | TRBV9 | . | CASSVDAGAYQETQYF
TRBJ2-3 | TRBV6-1 | . | CASSWQAGSDTQYF
TRBJ1-1 | TRBV7-2 | . | CASSFRTANTEAFF
TRBJ1-5 | TRBV28 | few | CASRLSQTWDSLNQPQHF
TRBJ2-6 | TRBV5-1 | . | CASSLADLSGANVLTF
TRBJ1-5 | TRBV19 | . | CASKNSGRPSNQPQHF
TRBJ1-2 | TRBV28 | . | CASIPLDGQGSNYGYTF
TRBJ2-7 | TRBV6-5 | . | CASRNRGTSYEQYF
TRBJ2-7 | TRBV28 | . | CASRQTGGNFYEQYF
TRBJ1-2 | TRBV11-2 | . | CASSSLRTGRNYGYTF
TRBJ2-7 | TRBV7-7 | . | CASSPRAAGVPNEQYF
TRBJ1-4 | TRBV18 | . | CASSPTRSGTGKLFF
TRBJ2-2 | TRBV25-1 | . | CASSGENTGELFF
TRBJ2-3 | TRBV11-3 | . | CASSLSRHTDTQYF
TRBJ2-5 | TRBV5-1 | once | CASSPPGTGEETQYF
TRBJ1-2 | TRBV6-5 | . | CASSYRGARMVGYTF
TRBJ2-7 | TRBV10-3 | . | CAISQAGSYEQYF
TRBJ2-7 | TRBV5-8 | . | CASKVRDLLNPVYEQYF
TRBJ2-2 | TRBV28 | . | CASRGQTNTGELFF
TRBJ2-1 | TRBV28 | . | CASRGGPYNEQFF
TRBJ2-2 | TRBV2 | . | CACGQDRSGELFF
TRBJ2-7 | TRBV4-1 | . | CASSQGLAGARQYF
TRBJ1-3 | TRBV29-1 | . | CSVTTGDTIYF
TRBJ2-7 | TRBV12-5 | . | CASGSALWGGAYEQYF
TRBJ1-2 | TRBV28 | . | CASSAPGRPSGYGYTF
TRBJ2-5 | TRBV7-9 | . | CASSLGVQGGRQETQYF
TRBJ1-1 | TRBV29-1 | few | CSVGGSNTEAFF
TRBJ1-4 | TRBV5-1 | . | CASSLEAIGEKLFF
TRBJ1-1 | TRBV7-2 | . | CASRYSAGTDTEAFF
TRBJ2-7 | TRBV28 | . | CASSLSYRYEQYF
TRBJ2-7 | TRBV29-1 | . | CSVLGGYPPYEQYF
TRBJ1-1 | TRBV19 | few | CASSIKGGVAFF
TRBJ1-4 | TRBV28 | few | CASSLRGQLDNEKLFF
TRBJ2-1 | TRBV27 | . | CASSFAGFPFF
TRBJ1-3 | TRBV7-2 | . | CASSLAGLGNTIYF
TRBJ2-5 | TRBV19 | . | CASSTGVRGETQYF
TRBJ2-1 | TRBV6-5 | . | CASSSGTSGYNEQFF
TRBJ2-2 | TRBV5-1 | . | CASSLALGAGELFF
TRBJ1-4 | TRBV5-6 | once | CASSRGGEKLFF
TRBJ2-5 | TRBV4-3 | . | CASSQEGQPQETQYF
TRBJ2-3 | TRBV6-5 | . | CASSLSDRGTDTQYF
TRBJ1-1 | TRBV28 | . | CASKIHTLGVNTEAFF
TRBJ2-7 | TRBV7-8 | . | CASSLRGDSTGYEQYF
TRBJ2-5 | TRBV5-1 | . | CASSLAPRGETQYF
TRBJ2-7 | TRBV14 | . | CASSQDDSSGYEQYF
TRBJ2-1 | TRBV28 | . | CASSSGTGGLNEQFF
TRBJ2-1 | TRBV19 | . | CASSIRTGIGNEQFF
TRBJ1-5 | TRBV30 | . | CAGGQGGTTAQHF
TRBJ1-5 | TRBV19 | . | CASSTQGEWSNQPQHF
TRBJ2-1 | TRBV27 | once | CASSLVISSYNEQFF
TRBJ2-7 | TRBV4-3 | . | CASSQDSSGNSYEQYF